This T cell receptor beta chain was captured by sequencing in a study of T cells in Graves' hyperthyroidism and ophthalmopathy. Germline values: CDR1 DFQATT, CDR2 SNEGSKA (reference sequence). This CDR3 is 14 amino acids long. The germline V and J ends were trimmed by 5 bases and 5 bases, with 16 bases remaining between them. In its sample, this clonotype was seen a few times. No ophthalmopathy progression within 18 months constituted stable Graves' hyperthyroidism. Hyperthyroidism had been newly diagnosed in patients aged 18 to 65, and its duration was under 2 months. TCR beta CDR3 regions were amplified from RNA transcripts. The HTBI primer set served for first-round RT-PCR of the TCR CDR3. TCRdb reanalysed the multiplex PCR reads using MiXCR and keeps one entry per CDR3 protein. The sample consists of more than 300,000 distinct CDR3 sequences, approximately 15% of them appearing once.

The sequencing input was blood. This chain uses TRBV20-1 with TRBJ1-5, with a tentative D call TRBD1 (5 bases). The TCR was taken from a woman aged 25 to 39 with Graves' hyperthyroidism. CDR3 bases: TGCAGTGCTCCGGACCAAAAGGGGCATCAGCCCCAGCATTTT. It yields the protein CSAPDQKGHQPQHF.